Listed below are T cell receptor beta chains from one sample, sequenced in a study of beta chain features in type 1 diabetes. Some clones are missing from TCRdb's copy, which holds only in-frame ones; the method was immunoSEQ multiplex PCR. The sample lists 150,000 to 200,000 clones; over 7.5% were seen once. The specimen sequenced was central memory CD4+ T cells from blood. All receptors derive from a young woman in good health. CDR3s leave out the opening cysteine and the closing phenylalanine or tryptophan.

v_call	j_call	cdr3_aa
TRBV19	TRBJ2-5	ASSPSSGQGAGEQY
TRBV7-9	TRBJ2-5	ASSLGDRGLRETQY
TRBV29-1	TRBJ1-3	SASEGSGNTIY
TRBV2	TRBJ1-5	ASSVVSKPNLQPQH
TRBV18	TRBJ2-5	ASSYQTGGQETQY
TRBV7-8	TRBJ2-2	ASSLNQAGNTGELF
TRBV5-1	TRBJ1-3	ASSLGGSRSSGNTIY
TRBV19	TRBJ2-1	ASSVLGTGGYNEQF
TRBV20-1	TRBJ1-1	SARVSSGAF
TRBV5-1	TRBJ2-1	ASSLEARRGNEQF
TRBV7-2	TRBJ2-3	ASSLGGLSTDTQY
TRBV7-9	TRBJ1-3	ASSSNHGNTIY
TRBV5-5	TRBJ1-1	ASSLYEGGTEAF
TRBV30	TRBJ1-3	AWGRGGSGNTIY
TRBV29-1	TRBJ2-1	SVTDKQGYYYNEQF
TRBV18	TRBJ1-6	ASSPAGGSSSPLH
TRBV7-2	TRBJ1-2	ASSQGQGDGYT
TRBV21-1	TRBJ1-2	ASSPNRGRGYT
TRBV7-9	TRBJ2-1	ASSHLGRGGDNEQF
TRBV7-6	TRBJ2-3	ASGGTSSRDTQY
TRBV9	TRBJ2-7	ASSVGTGDYEQY
TRBV9	TRBJ2-3	ASSEGAQGSTTQY
TRBV19	TRBJ2-5	ASSMTMVEETQY
TRBV15	TRBJ2-3	ATSRDGLASDTQY
TRBV2	TRBJ2-7	ASSEQGVSYEQY
TRBV27	TRBJ2-3	ASSPTSRRGMTQY
TRBV30	TRBJ2-7	AWRTGQGAYEQY
TRBV2	TRBJ1-1	ASSGTGGRNTEAF
TRBV7-2	TRBJ2-3	ASNQLLAGQDTQY
TRBV5-1	TRBJ1-1	ASSLGRQGVSNTEAF
TRBV18	TRBJ2-5	ASSPGQGRKETQY
TRBV27	TRBJ2-4	ASSLQGTGNIQY
TRBV11-3	TRBJ2-5	ASSLNSGGETQY
TRBV29-1	TRBJ1-2	SVGGLNYGYT
TRBV5-1	TRBJ2-2	ASSLGGFTGELF
TRBV29-1	TRBJ1-1	SVDRVGTEAF
TRBV18	TRBJ1-2	ASSPTRTGEYYGYT
TRBV9	TRBJ1-1	ASSRTSGSMNTEAF
TRBV19	TRBJ2-1	ASSIRQGGSYNEQF
TRBV7-9	TRBJ2-7	ASSLAQGTGGMYEQY
TRBV13	TRBJ2-2	ASSFLETGGIAGELF
TRBV18	TRBJ1-1	ASSLHGGQNTEAF
TRBV7-3	TRBJ1-2	ASSPTRGDYGYT
TRBV12-5	TRBJ2-1	ASSPGPGDNEQF
TRBV30	TRBJ1-5	ACAGQLEQPQH
TRBV10-1	TRBJ1-1	ASSESGQKNTEAF
TRBV6-5	TRBJ2-3	ASRGWGQADTQY
TRBV6-6	TRBJ2-7	ASNKGGYEQY
TRBV7-9	TRBJ1-3	ASERGTTGNTIY
TRBV27	TRBJ1-6	ASTLTGHLKPGDSPLH
TRBV7-8	TRBJ2-7	ASSSTGIEQY
TRBV30	TRBJ1-2	AWDYGLKGGYT
TRBV6-5	TRBJ2-3	ASSSSRRGQDTQY
TRBV5-6	TRBJ1-5	ASSLRGDQPQH
TRBV29-1	TRBJ2-3	SGNRGDTDTQY